These T cell receptor beta chains were read from a single sample in a study of cytomegalovirus exposure and HLA in healthy donors. Produced via immunoSEQ multiplex PCR; TCRdb's table is partial and in-frame only. In the table there are over 150,000 clones, roughly 77% of which are singletons. Sequenced sample: PBMCs. The receptors shown here come from a man younger than 45 in good health and CMV-seropositive. CDR3s include the opening cysteine and the closing phenylalanine or tryptophan. The order of the fields is clone size, J gene, D gene, V gene, CDR3 protein, CDR3 DNA. The D gene is left open where the match is weak. Not all rows give a size; the values are once, few, many and, for expanded clones, a class.

>few|TRBJ2-1|TRBD2|TRBV10-3
CAISDLRIAGEYNEQFF
TGTGCCATCAGTGACCTCCGGATAGCGGGAGAGTACAATGAGCAGTTCTTC
>-|TRBJ2-1|-|TRBV2
CASSVPSERDEQFF
TGTGCCAGCAGTGTCCCATCCGAGCGGGATGAGCAGTTCTTC
>-|TRBJ2-2|-|TRBV6-1
CASSDYTGELFF
TGTGCCAGCAGTGACTACACCGGGGAGCTGTTTTTT
>few|TRBJ1-1|-|TRBV5-6
CASSSVGGSVNTEAFF
TGTGCCAGCAGTTCAGTTGGTGGTAGCGTGAACACTGAAGCTTTCTTT
>-|TRBJ2-5|-|TRBV10-3
CAISAGFREETQYF
TGTGCCATCAGTGCCGGTTTCAGGGAAGAGACCCAGTACTTC
>-|TRBJ1-6|TRBD1|TRBV9
CASSPGSGQYNSPLHF
TGTGCCAGCAGCCCAGGGTCGGGACAGTATAATTCACCCCTCCACTTT
>-|TRBJ2-7|-|TRBV5-6
CASSYSGPTYEQYF
TGTGCCAGCAGCTACTCAGGGCCAACCTACGAGCAGTACTTC
>-|TRBJ2-1|-|TRBV4-2
CASSQDGQGINEQFF
TGTGCCAGCAGCCAAGATGGTCAGGGGATCAATGAGCAGTTCTTC
>-|TRBJ2-5|-|TRBV6-5
CASSYGPNREQYF
TGTGCCAGCAGTTACGGACCAAACCGGGAGCAGTACTTC
>-|TRBJ1-3|TRBD1|TRBV27
CASSLGTGGASGNTIYF
TGTGCCAGCAGTTTAGGGACAGGGGGCGCGAGTGGAAACACCATATATTTT
>once|TRBJ1-2|-|TRBV5-1
CASSFSGADYGYTF
TGCGCCAGCAGCTTTTCAGGGGCGGACTATGGCTACACCTTC
>once|TRBJ2-1|TRBD2|TRBV5-4
CASQLAGPYNEQFF
TGTGCCAGTCAGCTAGCGGGGCCTTACAATGAGCAGTTCTTC
>-|TRBJ2-2|-|TRBV30
CAWRPGTLNTGELFF
TGTGCCTGGAGACCCGGGACACTTAACACCGGGGAGCTGTTTTTT
>-|TRBJ2-7|TRBD1|TRBV7-9
CASSLGRQGHGQYF
TGTGCCAGCAGCTTAGGGCGACAGGGTCACGGGCAGTACTTC
>-|TRBJ1-2|TRBD1|TRBV2
CASSEGAQGVYGYTF
TGTGCCAGCAGTGAGGGCGCACAGGGGGTGTATGGCTACACCTTC
>-|TRBJ2-5|TRBD2|TRBV4-2
CASSLGGRAGETQYF
TGTGCCAGCAGCCTCGGCGGGAGGGCCGGGGAGACCCAGTACTTC
>-|TRBJ2-1|TRBD2|TRBV9
CASSQIGLAGGLYNEQFF
TGTGCCAGCAGCCAGATTGGACTAGCGGGAGGGCTCTACAATGAGCAGTTCTTC
>-|TRBJ2-7|-|TRBV27
CASRLQGGVGYEQYF
TGTGCCAGCAGACTACAGGGGGGGGTAGGCTACGAGCAGTACTTC
>-|TRBJ2-1|-|TRBV10-1
CASSEQQGRSYNEQFF
TGCGCCAGCAGTGAGCAACAGGGGAGGTCCTACAATGAGCAGTTCTTC
>few|TRBJ1-4|TRBD1|TRBV11-2
CASSSGQGVNEKLFF
TGTGCCAGCAGTTCCGGACAGGGGGTTAATGAAAAACTGTTTTTT
>-|TRBJ1-1|TRBD1|TRBV7-8
CASSLVRGPIDKAFF
TGTGCCAGCAGCCTTGTGAGGGGGCCGATCGATAAAGCTTTCTTT
>-|TRBJ2-3|TRBD2|TRBV7-2
CASSQTSGTLTDTQYF
TGTGCCAGCAGCCAAACTAGCGGGACCCTCACAGATACGCAGTATTTT
>few|TRBJ2-2|-|TRBV9
CASAGLTGELFF
TGTGCCTCAGCGGGTTTAACCGGGGAGCTGTTTTTT
>-|TRBJ2-2|-|TRBV5-1
CASSHHRANSGELFF
TGCGCCAGCAGCCACCACCGAGCAAATTCCGGGGAGCTGTTTTTT
>-|TRBJ2-1|-|TRBV4-1
CASSRSTESSYNEQFF
TGCGCCAGCAGCCGAAGTACAGAAAGCTCCTACAATGAGCAGTTCTTC
>few|TRBJ1-1|-|TRBV21-1
CASSTISGPRGNRMNTEAFF
TGTGCCAGCAGCACTATCTCAGGACCGAGGGGGAACAGAATGAACACTGAAGCTTTCTTT
>-|TRBJ2-3|TRBD2|TRBV29-1
CSGGGRGGTDTQYF
TGCAGCGGGGGTGGGCGGGGGGGCACAGATACGCAGTATTTT
>-|TRBJ2-5|-|TRBV10-1
CASSSQGGETQYF
TGCGCCAGCAGCTCCCAGGGCGGAGAGACCCAGTACTTC
>-|TRBJ2-7|TRBD2|TRBV7-8
CASSSTGLAGFYEQYF
TGTGCCAGCAGCTCGACGGGACTAGCGGGGTTTTACGAGCAGTACTTC
>-|TRBJ1-3|TRBD1|TRBV5-4
CASSSGGSGNTIYF
TGTGCCAGCAGCTCAGGGGGCTCTGGAAACACCATATATTTT
>-|TRBJ1-1|TRBD1|TRBV6-6
CASRTRDSPINTEAFF
TGTGCCAGCAGGACCCGGGACAGCCCCATTAACACTGAAGCTTTCTTT
>-|TRBJ2-7|TRBD2|TRBV11-3
CASSFRRGRETNEQYF
TGTGCCAGCAGCTTCCGCCGGGGGAGGGAAACGAACGAGCAGTACTTC
>-|TRBJ1-4|TRBD1|TRBV4-3
CASSPRGTGDEKLFF
TGCGCCAGCAGCCCCCGGGGGACAGGGGATGAAAAACTGTTTTTT
>-|TRBJ1-5|-|TRBV11-2
CASSLGQLHNQPQHF
TGTGCCAGCAGCTTAGGTCAGTTACACAATCAGCCCCAGCATTTT
>-|TRBJ2-2|TRBD2|TRBV5-1
CASSPTGGLAGPGELFF
TGCGCCAGCAGCCCCACCGGGGGACTAGCGGGGCCCGGGGAGCTGTTTTTT
>once|TRBJ2-3|-|TRBV7-2
CASSFGSVRVTQYF
TGTGCCAGCAGCTTCGGGTCGGTGAGAGTTACGCAGTATTTT
>-|TRBJ2-1|TRBD2|TRBV6-5
CASSYSKRGGINEQFF
TGTGCCAGCAGTTATTCGAAGCGGGGGGGAATCAATGAGCAGTTCTTC
>-|TRBJ1-2|TRBD1|TRBV4-3
CASSPGQGFGGGYTF
TGCGCCAGCAGCCCGGGACAGGGTTTCGGCGGGGGCTACACCTTC
>-|TRBJ2-1|TRBD1|TRBV27
CASSYFSGTGVTEQFF
TGTGCCAGCAGTTATTTCTCCGGGACAGGGGTGACTGAGCAGTTCTTC
>once|TRBJ2-1|-|TRBV6-5
CASSYASVSYNEQFF
TGTGCCAGCAGTTACGCGAGTGTATCCTACAATGAGCAGTTCTTC
>once|TRBJ2-7|TRBD2|TRBV19
CASSAAGAAYEQYF
TGTGCCAGTAGTGCGGCGGGAGCGGCCTACGAGCAGTACTTC
>-|TRBJ2-1|-|TRBV28
CASSFRSSYNEQFF
TGTGCCAGCAGTTTCCGGAGCTCCTACAATGAGCAGTTCTTC
>-|TRBJ2-5|-|TRBV21-1
CASSKKKGQEAVETQYF
TGTGCCAGCAGCAAAAAAAAGGGACAGGAAGCGGTGGAGACCCAGTACTTC
>-|TRBJ2-1|-|TRBV14
CASSQDQPSLNEQFF
TGTGCCAGCAGCCAAGATCAGCCTAGCCTGAATGAGCAGTTCTTC
>-|TRBJ2-7|TRBD1|TRBV7-2
CASSLEIGGDEQYF
TGTGCCAGCAGCTTAGAGATAGGGGGCGACGAGCAGTACTTC
>-|TRBJ2-7|-|TRBV5-1
CASSVTYEQYF
TGCGCCAGCAGCGTTACCTACGAGCAGTACTTC
>-|TRBJ2-7|TRBD2|TRBV6-5
CASSYDGRASYEQYF
TGTGCCAGCAGTTACGACGGGAGGGCCTCCTACGAGCAGTACTTC
>-|TRBJ1-1|-|TRBV6-4
CASSGADSTEAFF
TGTGCCAGCAGTGGAGCCGACAGCACTGAAGCTTTCTTT
>-|TRBJ2-3|-|TRBV5-1
CASSPGRADTQYF
TGCGCCAGCAGCCCGGGCAGGGCAGATACGCAGTATTTT